This TCR beta chain was documented in a study of blood T cell repertoires in COVID-19. Study context: COVID-19 samples, acute and convalescent, were from the United States, Italy and Spain. PBMCs, B-cell-depleted T cells, or T cells were the source of the cDNA or gDNA that made up the material.

Methods used by the authors: Amplification with reference gene primers provided the estimates of nucleated cell counts. The table came from immunoSEQ multiplex PCR; TCRdb's copy has only in-frame clones and leaves some out. Clone size and V and J calls were adopted from that table, with D and trimming inferred from the DNA. In the table there are tens of thousands of clones, around 80% of which are singletons. This clone was counted only a few times. The CDR3 extends over 12 amino acids. Trimming cost V 3 bases and J 11 bases, with 10 bases left between them. CDR1 and CDR2 (germline): LNHDA, SQIVND (reference sequence).

This sequence originates from an elderly woman with acute or convalescent COVID-19. Specimen: peripheral blood. V usage is TRBV19 and J usage is TRBJ1-4; no firm D call. In DNA form, the CDR3 reads TGTGCCAGTAGTATTGCCGGGGTCAAACTGTTTTTT. It encodes CASSIAGVKLFF. The entire variable domain, with the rest obtained from reference TRBV19 and TRBJ1-4, is as follows: DGGITQSPKYLFRKEGQNVTLSCEQNLNHDAMYWYRQDPGQGLRLIYYSQIVNDFQKGDIAEGYSVSREKKESFPLTVTSAQKNPTAFYLCASSIAGVKLFFGSGTQLSVL.